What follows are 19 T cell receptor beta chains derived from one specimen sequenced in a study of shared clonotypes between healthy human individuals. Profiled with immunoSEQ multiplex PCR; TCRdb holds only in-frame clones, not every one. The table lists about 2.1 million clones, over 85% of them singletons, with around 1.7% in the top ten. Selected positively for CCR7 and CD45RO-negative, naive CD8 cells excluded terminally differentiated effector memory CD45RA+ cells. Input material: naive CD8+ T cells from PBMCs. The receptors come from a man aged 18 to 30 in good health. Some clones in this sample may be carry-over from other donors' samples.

This chain's CDR3 is CASSVGTSGMTDTQYF. The CDR3 DNA reads TGTGCCAGCAGCGTAGGCACTAGCGGGATGACAGATACGCAGTATTTT. The chain carries TRBV9 and TRBJ2-3; 10 nucleotides align to TRBD2. J was trimmed by 3 bases and V by 0 bases; bases with no gene match: 4. Per the germline V gene, CDR1 is SGDLS and CDR2 is YYNGEE. The CDR3 has 16 residues.

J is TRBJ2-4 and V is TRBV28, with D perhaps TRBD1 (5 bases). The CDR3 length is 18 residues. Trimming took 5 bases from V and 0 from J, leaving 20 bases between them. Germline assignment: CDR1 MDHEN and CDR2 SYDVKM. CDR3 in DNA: TGTGCCAGCAGTCCCCACCTGGGGCGGAAACTAGCCAAAAACATTCAGTACTTC. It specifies CASSPHLGRKLAKNIQYF.

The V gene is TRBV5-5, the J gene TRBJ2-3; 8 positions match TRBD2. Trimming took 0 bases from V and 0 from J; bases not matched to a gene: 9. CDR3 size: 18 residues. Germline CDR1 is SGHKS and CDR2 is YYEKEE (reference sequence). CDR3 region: CASSLGGRFPSSTDTQYF. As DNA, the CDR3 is TGTGCCAGCAGCTTGGGCGGGAGGTTCCCCTCTAGCACAGATACGCAGTATTTT.

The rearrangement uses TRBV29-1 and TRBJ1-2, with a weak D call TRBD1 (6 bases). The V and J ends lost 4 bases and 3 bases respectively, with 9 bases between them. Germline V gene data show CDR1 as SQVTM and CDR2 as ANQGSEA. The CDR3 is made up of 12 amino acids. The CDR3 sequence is CSVGGADYGYTF. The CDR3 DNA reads TGCAGCGTTGGGGGGGCGGACTATGGCTACACCTTC.

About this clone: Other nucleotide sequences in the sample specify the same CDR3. CDR3 bases: TGTGCCAGCAGCTGGGGGGGCAGTTACGAGCAGTACTTC. Translated, it gives CASSWGGSYEQYF. The chain links TRBV5-6 to TRBJ2-7, with D possibly being TRBD2 (7 bases). This CDR3 has 13 residues. Germline V gene lookup returns CDR1 SGHDT and CDR2 YYEEEE. V dropped 3 bases and J dropped 4 bases, with 11 bases sitting between them.

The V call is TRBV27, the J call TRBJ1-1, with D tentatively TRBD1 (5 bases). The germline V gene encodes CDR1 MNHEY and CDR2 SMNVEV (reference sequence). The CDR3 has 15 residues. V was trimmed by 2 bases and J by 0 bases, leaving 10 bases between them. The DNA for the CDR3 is TGTGCCAGCAGTTTAGGGGGGAGAATGAACACTGAAGCTTTCTTT. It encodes CASSLGGRMNTEAFF.

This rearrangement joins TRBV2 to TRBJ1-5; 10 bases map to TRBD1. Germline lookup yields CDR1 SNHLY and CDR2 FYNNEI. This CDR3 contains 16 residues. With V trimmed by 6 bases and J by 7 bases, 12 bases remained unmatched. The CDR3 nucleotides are TGTGCCAGCAGCCTAACCGGGACAGGGGCTGAACAGCCCCAGCATTTT. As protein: CASSLTGTGAEQPQHF.

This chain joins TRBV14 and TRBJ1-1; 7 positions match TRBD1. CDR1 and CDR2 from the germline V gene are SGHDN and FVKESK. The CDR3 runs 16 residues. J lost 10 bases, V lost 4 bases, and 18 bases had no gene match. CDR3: CASSPLGQVTLHTAFF. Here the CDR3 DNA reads TGTGCCAGCAGCCCCTTAGGACAGGTAACCCTACATACAGCTTTCTTT.

The CDR3 DNA is TGTGCCAGCAGCCTCTTTGGGCTCAACCAAGAGACCCAGTACTTC. It encodes CASSLFGLNQETQYF. The chain links TRBV27 to TRBJ2-5; no clear D. V dropped 6 bases and J dropped 0 bases, with 14 bases sitting between them. The germline CDR1 and CDR2 sequences are MNHEY and SMNVEV (reference sequence). This CDR3 contains 15 residues.

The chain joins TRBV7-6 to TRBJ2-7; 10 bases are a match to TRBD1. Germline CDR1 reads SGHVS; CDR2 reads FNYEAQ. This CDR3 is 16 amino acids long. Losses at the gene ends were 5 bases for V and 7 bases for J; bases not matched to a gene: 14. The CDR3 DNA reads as TGTGCCAGCAGCAACCCGGTTGGGACAGGGGTCTTGGAGCAGTACTTC. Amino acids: CASSNPVGTGVLEQYF.

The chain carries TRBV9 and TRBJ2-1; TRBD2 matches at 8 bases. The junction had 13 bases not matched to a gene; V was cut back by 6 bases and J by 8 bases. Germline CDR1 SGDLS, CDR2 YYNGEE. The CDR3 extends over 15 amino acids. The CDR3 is CASTSGTRLYDEQFF. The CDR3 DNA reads TGTGCCAGCACCTCCGGGACTAGATTGTATGATGAGCAGTTCTTC. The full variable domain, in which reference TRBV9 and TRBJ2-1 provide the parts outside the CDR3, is DSGVTQTPKHLITATGQRVTLRCSPRSGDLSVYWYQQSLDQGLQFLIQYYNGEERAKGNILERFSAQQFPDLHSELNLSSLELGDSALYFCASTSGTRLYDEQFFGPGTRLTVL.

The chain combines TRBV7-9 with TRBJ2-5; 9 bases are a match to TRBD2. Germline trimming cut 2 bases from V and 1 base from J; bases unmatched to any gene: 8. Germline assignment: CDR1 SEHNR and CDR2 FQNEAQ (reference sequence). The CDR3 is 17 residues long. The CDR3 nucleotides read TGTGCCAGCAGCTTACGTCGGCTAGCGGGAAGCCAAGAGACCCAGTACTTC. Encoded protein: CASSLRRLAGSQETQYF.

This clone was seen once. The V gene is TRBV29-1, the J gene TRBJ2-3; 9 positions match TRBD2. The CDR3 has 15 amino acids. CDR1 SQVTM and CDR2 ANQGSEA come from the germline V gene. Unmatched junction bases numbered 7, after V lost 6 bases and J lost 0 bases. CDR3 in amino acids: CSVTVTSGSTDTQYF. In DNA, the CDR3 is TGCAGCGTCACCGTCACTAGCGGGAGCACAGATACGCAGTATTTT.

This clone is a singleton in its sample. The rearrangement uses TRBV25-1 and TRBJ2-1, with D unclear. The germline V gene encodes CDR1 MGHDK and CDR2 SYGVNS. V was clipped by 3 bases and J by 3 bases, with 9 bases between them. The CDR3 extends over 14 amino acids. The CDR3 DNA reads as TGTGCCAGCAGTGAGATGCCCGACTACAATGAGCAGTTCTTC. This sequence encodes CASSEMPDYNEQFF.

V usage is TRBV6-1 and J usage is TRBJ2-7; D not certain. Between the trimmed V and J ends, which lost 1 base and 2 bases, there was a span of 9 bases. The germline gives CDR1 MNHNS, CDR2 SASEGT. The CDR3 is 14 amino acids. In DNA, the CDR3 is TGTGCCAGCAGTGAAGGGGGAATACCCTACGAGCAGTACTTC. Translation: CASSEGGIPYEQYF.

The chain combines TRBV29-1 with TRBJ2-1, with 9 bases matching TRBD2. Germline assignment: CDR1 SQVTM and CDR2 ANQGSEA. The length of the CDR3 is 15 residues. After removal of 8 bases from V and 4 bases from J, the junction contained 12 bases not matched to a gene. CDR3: CSTKGTSGPYNEQFF. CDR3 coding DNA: TGCAGCACCAAAGGCACTAGCGGGCCTTACAATGAGCAGTTCTTC.

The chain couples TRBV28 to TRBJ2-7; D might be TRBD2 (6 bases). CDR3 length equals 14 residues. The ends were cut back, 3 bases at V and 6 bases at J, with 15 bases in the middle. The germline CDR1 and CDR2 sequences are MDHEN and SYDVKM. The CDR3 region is CASSFLAGTVEQYF. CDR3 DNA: TGTGCCAGCAGTTTTCTGGCCGGGACTGTCGAGCAGTACTTC.

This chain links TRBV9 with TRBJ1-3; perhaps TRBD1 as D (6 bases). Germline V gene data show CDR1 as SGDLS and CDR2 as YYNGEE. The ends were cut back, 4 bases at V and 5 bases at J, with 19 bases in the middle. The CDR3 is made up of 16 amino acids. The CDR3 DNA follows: TGTGCCAGCAGCCCCCAAGGGGGGGAGAGGAGAAACACCATATATTTT. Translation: CASSPQGGERRNTIYF.

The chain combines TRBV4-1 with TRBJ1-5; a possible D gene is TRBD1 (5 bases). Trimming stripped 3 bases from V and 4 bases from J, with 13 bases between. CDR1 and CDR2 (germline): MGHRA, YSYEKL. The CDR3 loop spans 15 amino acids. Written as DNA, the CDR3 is TGCGCCAGCAGCCAGATCGGGACGGTTAATCAGCCCCAGCATTTT. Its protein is CASSQIGTVNQPQHF.